This is a list of T cell receptor beta chains from one sample in a study of PD-1 blockade in mismatch repair-deficient tumors. The table came from immunoSEQ multiplex PCR; TCRdb's copy has only in-frame clones and leaves some out. The sample includes tens of thousands of clones, roughly 84% of them seen just once. The sample in question was PBMCs, obtained before pembrolizumab treatment. The receptors derive from an adult with mismatch repair-deficient cancer. Each CDR3 is given with its conserved first and last residue. D genes are given only for firm matches. The listing skips clone size in some rows; elsewhere it reads once, few, many or a size class.

>-|TRBJ2-5|TRBV4-1|-
TGCGCCAGCAGCCAAGTTTCGGGACAAGAGACCCAGTACTTC
CASSQVSGQETQYF
>-|TRBJ2-2|TRBV21-1|once
TGTGCCAGCAGCTCAACCGGGGAGCTGTTTTTT
CASSSTGELFF
>TRBD2|TRBJ2-3|TRBV19|-
TGTGCCAGTAGTGTAGCGGGAGGGCCTGGTGATACGCAGTATTTT
CASSVAGGPGDTQYF
>-|TRBJ2-1|TRBV7-9|-
TGTGCCAGCAGCTCAACTATCTACAATGAGCAGTTCTTC
CASSSTIYNEQFF
>TRBD2|TRBJ2-1|TRBV28|-
TGTGCCAGCAGTCCTAGCGGGAGCTCCTACAATGAGCAGTTCTTC
CASSPSGSSYNEQFF
>TRBD1|TRBJ1-5|TRBV7-8|-
TGTGCCAGCAGCCAAGGGACAGGGGGGGATAGCAATCAGCCCCAGCATTTT
CASSQGTGGDSNQPQHF
>-|TRBJ1-6|TRBV7-3|-
TGTGCCAGCAGCTTAACTGTCCTCTATAATTCACCCCTCCACTTT
CASSLTVLYNSPLHF
>-|TRBJ1-3|TRBV6-5|-
TGTGCCAGCAGTACCGGTTTCTTTGGAAACACCATATATTTT
CASSTGFFGNTIYF
>-|TRBJ2-2|TRBV5-1|-
TGCGCCGGTTCGGAGGGTGGAGGATATCCCGGGGAGCTGTTTTTT
CAGSEGGGYPGELFF
>-|TRBJ1-2|TRBV27|few
TGTGCCAGCAGTCACCGGACGGGACTCTATGGCTACACCTTC
CASSHRTGLYGYTF
>-|TRBJ2-1|TRBV18|-
TGTGCCAGCTCACGAGGCGTAAGCTCCTACAATGAGCAGTTCTTC
CASSRGVSSYNEQFF
>-|TRBJ2-2|TRBV7-6|-
TGTGCCAGCAGCTTAGTGGCAGGGGCCGGGGAGCTGTTTTTT
CASSLVAGAGELFF
>TRBD2|TRBJ2-7|TRBV7-6|-
TGTGCCAGCAGCGCATGGGCGGGGGGCGCTTCCTACGAGCAGTACTTC
CASSAWAGGASYEQYF
>-|TRBJ1-5|TRBV10-1|once
TGCGCCTGCAGGGTCAGAGGGTATGGGAATAGCAATCAGCCCCAGCATTTT
CACRVRGYGNSNQPQHF
>TRBD1|TRBJ2-1|TRBV18|-
TGTGCCAGCTCAGGGGGACAGGGGAAAGGAACGAATGAGCAGTTCTTC
CASSGGQGKGTNEQFF
>-|TRBJ2-1|TRBV5-1|-
TGCGCCAGCAGCTTGGCTCTCAATGAGCAGTTCTTC
CASSLALNEQFF
>TRBD1|TRBJ1-4|TRBV5-1|-
TGCGCCAGCAGGTCCGGGACAGGGAATGAAAAACTGTTTTTT
CASRSGTGNEKLFF
>TRBD2|TRBJ2-7|TRBV4-1|few
TGCGCCAGCAGCCGAGGGCTAGCGGGAGGGCCTCCCTACGAGCAGTACTTC
CASSRGLAGGPPYEQYF
>TRBD2|TRBJ2-3|TRBV10-1|-
TGCGCCAGCAGTTTTAGCGGGAGCGCACAGAATACGCAGTATTTT
CASSFSGSAQNTQYF
>TRBD1|TRBJ2-7|TRBV19|-
TGTGCCAGTAGTATAGTTCCCGGACAGGGGACCTACGAGCAGTACTTC
CASSIVPGQGTYEQYF
>TRBD2|TRBJ2-7|TRBV7-6|-
TGTGCCAGCAGCCATGGGACTAGCGGGAGGGCTTACGAGCAGTACTTC
CASSHGTSGRAYEQYF
>TRBD1|TRBJ1-1|TRBV11-3|once
TGTGCCAGCAGGGACAGGCACATGAACACTGAAGCTTTCTTT
CASRDRHMNTEAFF
>TRBD1|TRBJ2-3|TRBV28|once
TGTGCCAGCAGTCTCTCAAACAGGGGGCCCCTCACAGATACGCAGTATTTT
CASSLSNRGPLTDTQYF
>TRBD1|TRBJ2-7|TRBV5-5|-
TGTGCCAGCAGCGTTGGGGGCAGGGGGCGATTGGACTACGAGCAGTACTTC
CASSVGGRGRLDYEQYF
>TRBD1|TRBJ1-5|TRBV7-2|-
TGTGCCAGCAGCAATCAGGGGGGCAATCAGCCCCAGCATTTT
CASSNQGGNQPQHF
>-|TRBJ1-6|TRBV4-2|few
TGTGCCAGCAGCCCGGACAGCTCCTATAATTCACCCCTCCACTTT
CASSPDSSYNSPLHF
>TRBD1|TRBJ1-2|TRBV6-5|-
TGTGCCAGCAAACAAACAGGGGGATCGGAGGGCTACACCTTC
CASKQTGGSEGYTF
>TRBD1|TRBJ1-2|TRBV18|-
TGTGCCAGCTCGCCCCCGGGACAGGTCCTTTATGGCTACACCTTC
CASSPPGQVLYGYTF
>-|TRBJ2-7|TRBV5-4|-
TGTGCCAGCAGCTTGGGGCAGGGGAAGTACGAGCAGTACTTC
CASSLGQGKYEQYF
>-|TRBJ2-7|TRBV10-3|few
TGTGCCACTGAGCAGGGTGGGTACGAGCAGTACTTC
CATEQGGYEQYF
>TRBD2|TRBJ2-3|TRBV5-5|-
TGTGCCAGCAGCCCCTACCTAGCGGGCACAGATACGCAGTATTTT
CASSPYLAGTDTQYF
>-|TRBJ1-1|TRBV2|-
TGTGCCAGCAGCCCGTGGACAGTACGAGATACTGAAGCTTTCTTT
CASSPWTVRDTEAFF
>TRBD2|TRBJ2-7|TRBV7-6|-
TGTGCCAGCAGCCCACGACTAGCGGGAGGCACCTACGAGCAGTACTTC
CASSPRLAGGTYEQYF
>-|TRBJ2-7|TRBV27|-
TGTGCCAGCAGTCCCCAGGGTTTCCCCTACGAGCAGTACTTC
CASSPQGFPYEQYF
>TRBD2|TRBJ2-5|TRBV18|-
TGTGCCAGCTCACCCGGACTAGCGGGAGGTCCAGAGACCCAGTACTTC
CASSPGLAGGPETQYF
>-|TRBJ1-2|TRBV5-1|-
TGCGCCAGCAGCTTGGTCAGTTTAGGAGACTATGGCTACACCTTC
CASSLVSLGDYGYTF
>TRBD1|TRBJ2-7|TRBV5-5|-
TGTGCCAGCAGCTCGCCGGGACAGGGTAGGGACGAGCAGTACTTC
CASSSPGQGRDEQYF
>TRBD2|TRBJ2-6|TRBV27|-
TGTGCCAGCAGTTTATTGACGGGAGGATTGTCTGGGGCCAACGTCCTGACTTTC
CASSLLTGGLSGANVLTF
>-|TRBJ2-6|TRBV2|-
TGTGCCAGCAGTTACAGATCTGGGGCCAACGTCCTGACTTTC
CASSYRSGANVLTF
>TRBD2|TRBJ2-1|TRBV4-1|once
TGCGCCAGCAGCCACAGCGGGAGCTACAATGAGCAGTTCTTC
CASSHSGSYNEQFF
>-|TRBJ2-1|TRBV7-9|-
TGTGCCAGCAGCTTTGATACAGGGGAGCAGTTCTTC
CASSFDTGEQFF
>-|TRBJ1-6|TRBV7-8|-
TGTGCCAGCAGCCCCGGGACTCTTAATTCACCCCTCCACTTT
CASSPGTLNSPLHF
>-|TRBJ2-2|TRBV9|-
TGTGCCAGCAGCGTAGGTCGCGACTTAGCCACCGGGGAGCTGTTTTTT
CASSVGRDLATGELFF